The rows below give T cell receptor beta chains drawn from one sample of a study of shared clonotypes between healthy human individuals. Here immunoSEQ multiplex PCR was the method, and the copy in TCRdb shows in-frame clones only, minus some. The sample holds about 2.1 million clones, 85% to 95% seen once. Sequencing input: naive CD8+ T cells from PBMCs. These TCRs come from a man between 18 and 29 years old in good health. Some clones in this sample may be carry-over from other donors' samples. Each CDR3 is given with its conserved first and last residue. The D gene is left open where the match is weak. For some rows the clone size is stated as once, few or many, or as a class when expanded; others skip it.

clone size	D gene	V gene	J gene	CDR3 DNA	CDR3 protein
-	TRBD2	TRBV4-2	TRBJ2-7	TGTGCCAGCAGCCACGGGACTAGGGGCGGTGAGCAGTACTTC	CASSHGTRGGEQYF
-	TRBD2	TRBV9	TRBJ2-1	TGTGCCAGCAGCGAAACTAGCGGGAGGGTTAATGAGCAGTTCTTC	CASSETSGRVNEQFF
-	-	TRBV4-3	TRBJ2-3	TGCGCCAGCAGCCAACGATGGGACCTAACAGATACGCAGTATTTT	CASSQRWDLTDTQYF
once	-	TRBV7-9	TRBJ2-5	TGTGCCAGCAGTCAGGACAGAACCCAAGAGACCCAGTACTTC	CASSQDRTQETQYF
-	-	TRBV5-1	TRBJ2-7	TGCGCCAGCAGCTTGGGCAGGGGTTCCTACGAGCAGTACTTC	CASSLGRGSYEQYF
-	TRBD1	TRBV14	TRBJ1-3	TGTGCCAGCAGCCAAGATTGGACAGGGCCGAACACCATATATTTT	CASSQDWTGPNTIYF
-	-	TRBV7-9	TRBJ2-5	TGTGCCAGCAGCTCAAGCGGAGTGCCCGCAGAGACCCAGTACTTC	CASSSSGVPAETQYF
-	-	TRBV19	TRBJ2-2	TGTGCCAGTAGTATCCCACAGGGTAACACCGGGGAGCTGTTTTTT	CASSIPQGNTGELFF
-	-	TRBV12-5	TRBJ1-1	TGTGCTAGTGGTTTGGGGGGGATCACTGAAGCTTTCTTT	CASGLGGITEAFF
once	-	TRBV10-3	TRBJ2-3	TGTGCCATCAGTGAGTCCGAGACCAACAAAGATACGCAGTATTTT	CAISESETNKDTQYF
-	TRBD1	TRBV7-9	TRBJ1-1	TGTGCCAGCAGCACGTGGGACAGTCGGGCTGAAGCTTTCTTT	CASSTWDSRAEAFF
-	TRBD2	TRBV7-2	TRBJ2-2	TGTGCCAGCAGCCCGAGGACTAGCGGGTACACCGGGGAGCTGTTTTTT	CASSPRTSGYTGELFF
-	-	TRBV30	TRBJ1-2	TGTGCCTGGAGGGGGACCCCGAGTGGCTACACCTTC	CAWRGTPSGYTF
-	-	TRBV11-2	TRBJ2-3	TGTGCCAGCAGCTTTGGCCCGCGCACAGATACGCAGTATTTT	CASSFGPRTDTQYF
-	-	TRBV6-1	TRBJ2-7	TGTGCCAGCAGAACAGGGTTATCCGAGCAGTACTTC	CASRTGLSEQYF
-	-	TRBV7-7	TRBJ2-5	TGTGCCAGCAGCGCTGATTTGAGGGAGACCCAGTACTTC	CASSADLRETQYF
-	-	TRBV4-1	TRBJ1-4	TGCGCCAGCAGCACTCGGGGGCGCGGGGAAAAACTGTTTTTT	CASSTRGRGEKLFF
-	TRBD2	TRBV27	TRBJ2-1	TGTGCCAGCAGAGGATGGACTAGCGGGAGCTTAAATGAGCAGTTCTTC	CASRGWTSGSLNEQFF
-	-	TRBV19	TRBJ1-1	TGTGCCAGTAGAGTTCGGAGGGAATTCATGAACACTGAAGCTTTCTTT	CASRVRREFMNTEAFF
once	-	TRBV25-1	TRBJ2-7	TGTGCCAGCGGGGACAATCAGCAGTACTTC	CASGDNQQYF
-	-	TRBV20-1	TRBJ2-5	TGCAGTGCTAGAAGGGAGACCCAGTACTTC	CSARRETQYF
-	-	TRBV15	TRBJ2-5	TGTGCCACCAGCGGTCTATGGGGCCCCTTAACACAAGAGACCCAGTACTTC	CATSGLWGPLTQETQYF
-	-	TRBV2	TRBJ2-2	TGTGCCAGCGTTAGCGGGAACACCGGGGAGCTGTTTTTT	CASVSGNTGELFF
-	TRBD1	TRBV14	TRBJ1-4	TGTGCCAGCAGCCAAGCTTGGGACAGAAATGAAAAACTGTTTTTT	CASSQAWDRNEKLFF
-	TRBD2	TRBV6-5	TRBJ2-1	TGTGCCAGCAGTTCACGACTAGCGGTCCGAGGAAATGAGCAGTTCTTC	CASSSRLAVRGNEQFF
-	TRBD2	TRBV11-2	TRBJ2-3	TGTGCCAGCATGCGTAATCTAGCGGGAGGCCGTGTTACAGATACGCAGTATTTT	CASMRNLAGGRVTDTQYF
-	-	TRBV6-4	TRBJ2-1	TGTGCCAGCGCCCCCTTGGGCTCAGGCACTGAGCAGTTCTTC	CASAPLGSGTEQFF
-	-	TRBV4-1	TRBJ1-1	TGCGCCAGCAGCCAAGTCGTAAGGGTAAGGACTGAAGCTTTCTTT	CASSQVVRVRTEAFF
-	-	TRBV27	TRBJ2-2	TGTGCCAGCAGTTACCGCGGGAACACCGGGGAGCTGTTTTTT	CASSYRGNTGELFF
-	-	TRBV14	TRBJ2-7	TGTGCCAGCAGCCAGAGGTGGAACTACGAGCAGTACTTC	CASSQRWNYEQYF
-	-	TRBV29-1	TRBJ1-5	TGCAGCGTAGGGACGGGCCGTAATCAGCCCCAGCATTTT	CSVGTGRNQPQHF
-	TRBD1	TRBV27	TRBJ2-2	TGTGCCAGCAGTTTCCCCCGGGACAGGGACACCGGGGAGCTGTTTTTT	CASSFPRDRDTGELFF
-	-	TRBV28	TRBJ2-7	TGTGCCAGCAGTTTAACCGGGGCGCTCGACGAGCAGTACTTC	CASSLTGALDEQYF
-	-	TRBV13	TRBJ2-3	TGTGCCAGCAGCTTAGCGGGTGCCTTCGTCACAGATACGCAGTATTTT	CASSLAGAFVTDTQYF
-	-	TRBV27	TRBJ2-7	TGTGCCAGCAGTTTTATTAACTTCTCCTACGAGCAGTACTTC	CASSFINFSYEQYF
-	-	TRBV19	TRBJ2-2	TGTGCCAGTAGTATCGAGGGAGGGAACACCGGGGAGCTGTTTTTT	CASSIEGGNTGELFF
-	TRBD2	TRBV7-9	TRBJ2-1	TGTGCCAGCAGCTTAAGCGCGGGAGTGAGGGGTGAGCAGTTCTTC	CASSLSAGVRGEQFF
-	-	TRBV11-2	TRBJ2-5	TGTGCCAGCAAGAGAATGGAGACCCAGTACTTC	CASKRMETQYF
-	-	TRBV7-9	TRBJ1-4	TGTGCCAGCATGGTGGCCGGGGCAACTAATGAAAAACTGTTTTTT	CASMVAGATNEKLFF
-	-	TRBV29-1	TRBJ2-1	TGCAGCGTTGAAGTTTCCGAAAATGAGCAGTTCTTC	CSVEVSENEQFF
-	-	TRBV25-1	TRBJ2-7	TGTGCCACTCAGGGTCCGGGACCCTACGAGCAGTACTTC	CATQGPGPYEQYF
-	-	TRBV30	TRBJ1-1	TGTGCCTGGATGATTACGAACACTGAAGCTTTCTTT	CAWMITNTEAFF
once	-	TRBV6-6	TRBJ2-3	TGTGCCAGTGGGTCGACTAGCACAGATACGCAGTATTTT	CASGSTSTDTQYF
-	-	TRBV11-2	TRBJ2-1	TGTGCCAGCAGCCCCGACTGGGCAGGGCAGTTCTTC	CASSPDWAGQFF
-	-	TRBV15	TRBJ2-5	TGTGCCACCAGCTCTACGACCGGGAGCCAAGAGACCCAGTACTTC	CATSSTTGSQETQYF